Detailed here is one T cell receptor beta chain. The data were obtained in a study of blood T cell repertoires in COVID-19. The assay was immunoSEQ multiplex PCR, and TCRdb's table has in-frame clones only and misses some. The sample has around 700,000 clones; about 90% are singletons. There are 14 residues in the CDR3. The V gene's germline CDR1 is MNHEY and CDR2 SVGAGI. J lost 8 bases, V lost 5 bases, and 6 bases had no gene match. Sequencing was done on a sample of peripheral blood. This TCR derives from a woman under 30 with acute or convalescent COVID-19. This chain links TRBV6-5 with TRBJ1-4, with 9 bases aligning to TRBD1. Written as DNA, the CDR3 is TGTGCCAGCAGTCCCGGGACAGGGTTCGAAAAACTGTTTTTT. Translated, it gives CASSPGTGFEKLFF.